Listed below are T cell receptor beta chains from one sample, sequenced in a study of blood T cell repertoires in COVID-19. Using immunoSEQ multiplex PCR, the repertoire was profiled, and TCRdb retains in-frame clones only, with some absent. The sample lists about 250,000 clones; nearly 90% were seen once. The sequenced sample was peripheral blood. These receptors all stem from a woman in her 30s with acute or convalescent COVID-19. The CDR3 runs from the conserved cysteine through the conserved F or W. The D gene is left open where the match is weak. The size entry is marked missing in some rows and otherwise reads once, few, many or a size class.

abundance,j_gene,v_gene,d_gene,CDR3nt,CDR3aa
once,TRBJ1-5,TRBV5-6,-,TGTGCCAGCAGCTACAGGGACGGGCCCCAGCATTTT,CASSYRDGPQHF
-,TRBJ2-5,TRBV27,TRBD1,TGTGCCAGCAATAAAATCGACAGGGGGATAAAGACCCAGTACTTC,CASNKIDRGIKTQYF
-,TRBJ2-7,TRBV7-9,TRBD1,TGTGCCAGCAGCCTCACAGGGGGCCACTACGAGCAGTACTTC,CASSLTGGHYEQYF
-,TRBJ2-2,TRBV5-1,-,TGCGCCAGCAGCTTGGCAGGGAACACCGGGGAGCTGTTTTTT,CASSLAGNTGELFF
-,TRBJ2-7,TRBV5-8,TRBD2,TGTGCCAGCAGCTTGGCAGGTAGCGGGTACTACGAGCAGTACTTC,CASSLAGSGYYEQYF
-,TRBJ2-1,TRBV5-1,-,TGCGCCAGCAGCTTGGGGTTGAGAACGAGCTCCTACAATGAGCAGTTCTTC,CASSLGLRTSSYNEQFF
-,TRBJ1-1,TRBV2,-,TGTGCCAGCAGCGATAACAGGGACACTGAAGCTTTCTTT,CASSDNRDTEAFF
-,TRBJ1-5,TRBV7-8,-,TGTGCCAGCAGCTCGGGACTGTCCCGCAATCAGCCCCAGCATTTT,CASSSGLSRNQPQHF
few,TRBJ2-7,TRBV29-1,TRBD2,TGCAGCGTTGAAGAAGGACTAGCGGGGATCTACGAGCAGTACTTC,CSVEEGLAGIYEQYF
-,TRBJ1-1,TRBV5-1,TRBD1,TGCGCCAGCAGCTGGGGGACAGGGAATGCTTTCTTT,CASSWGTGNAFF
-,TRBJ2-3,TRBV21-1,-,TGTGCCAGCAGCAAAGCGCGGCGGGGAAACACAGATACGCAGTATTTT,CASSKARRGNTDTQYF
-,TRBJ2-2,TRBV11-2,-,TGTGCCAGCAGCCCGGGACATGTTGCCGGGGAGCTGTTTTTT,CASSPGHVAGELFF
-,TRBJ1-1,TRBV7-9,-,TGTGCCAGCACCCACGAGCAGGATGTGGTAGCTTTCTTT,CASTHEQDVVAFF
-,TRBJ2-7,TRBV5-1,TRBD2,TGCGCCAGCAGCCCGCGGACTAGCGGGAGTTTATCCTACGAGCAGTACTTC,CASSPRTSGSLSYEQYF
-,TRBJ2-3,TRBV6-5,TRBD1,TGTGCCAGCACCCGACAGGGGGTAGATACGCAGTATTTT,CASTRQGVDTQYF